A few counts support the clone carrying this TCR beta chain. This record comes from a study of identical twins. Per germline, CDR1 ENHRY and CDR2 SYGVKD. The CDR3 runs to 16 residues. J was trimmed by 4 bases and V by 0 bases; bases with no gene match: 5. From the 5' RACE reads, TCRdb called clonotypes with MiXCR, one entry per CDR3 protein. This table has 250,000 to 300,000 distinct CDR3 sequences, about 8.3% appearing once. The sample also formed part of further work on yellow fever vaccine responses in identical twins.

This sequence was found in a woman under 30 in good health. The sequencing input was CD8+ T cells sorted from blood. The V and J genes are TRBV10-3 and TRBJ2-1; the match to TRBD2 covers 8 bases. CDR3 DNA: TGTGCCATCAGTGAGTCGTCGGGAGGGATTTACAATGAGCAGTTCTTC. Protein: CAISESSGGIYNEQFF.